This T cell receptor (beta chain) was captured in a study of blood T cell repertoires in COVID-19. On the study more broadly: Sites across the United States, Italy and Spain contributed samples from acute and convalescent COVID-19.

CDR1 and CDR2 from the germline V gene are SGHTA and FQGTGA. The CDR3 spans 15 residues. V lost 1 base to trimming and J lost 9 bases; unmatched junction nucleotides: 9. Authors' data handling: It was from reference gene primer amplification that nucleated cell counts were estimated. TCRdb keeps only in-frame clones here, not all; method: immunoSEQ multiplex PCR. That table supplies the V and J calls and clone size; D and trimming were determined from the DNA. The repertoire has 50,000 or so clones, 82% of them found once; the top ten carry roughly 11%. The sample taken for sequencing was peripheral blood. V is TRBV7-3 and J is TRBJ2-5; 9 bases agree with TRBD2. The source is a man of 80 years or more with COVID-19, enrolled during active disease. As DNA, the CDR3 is TGTGCCAGCAGCTTAAAGGGCGGGGGGGCCGAGGCCCAGTACTTC. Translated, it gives CASSLKGGGAEAQYF. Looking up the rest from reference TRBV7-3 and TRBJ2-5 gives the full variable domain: GAGVSQTPSNKVTEKGKYVELRCDPISGHTALYWYRQSLGQGPEFLIYFQGTGAADDSGLPNDRFFAVRPEGSVSTLKIQRTERGDSAVYLCASSLKGGGAEAQYFGPGTRLLVL.